This T cell receptor beta chain was retrieved from a study of T-cell reconstitution after alpha-beta-depleted transplantation in children. Trimming shortened V by 6 bases and J by 8 bases, and 18 bases separated the two germline ends. The CDR3 runs 14 residues. The germline V gene has CDR1 SGHRS and CDR2 YFSETQ. Study-level results: When one year had passed after transplant, most T-cell counts and diversity came from newly produced T cells. Expanded clones from the graft, numbering several hundred, reportedly supplied alpha-beta T cells about two months after transplant.

This clonotype occurred a few times. Its antigen is still unknown. A library of TCRbeta sequences, prepared with unique molecular identifiers, was generated. TCRdb re-derived calls from the PCR reads in MiXCR, one entry per CDR3 protein. The table records about 830,000 distinct CDR3 sequences, 15% to 20% of them present only once. This chain links TRBV5-1 with TRBJ2-1; D possibly corresponds to TRBD2 (6 bases). Sequencing used PBMCs, mostly from graft donor cells, obtained 360 days after TCRalphabeta/CD19-depleted stem cell transplant. This receptor was identified in a male patient between 10 and 17 years old who had a stem cell transplant for acute lymphoblastic leukemia, so the T cells may come from the graft donor. The CDR3 region is CASMEGVRGHEQFF. DNA for the CDR3: TGCGCCAGCATGGAGGGCGTGCGAGGTCATGAGCAGTTCTTC.